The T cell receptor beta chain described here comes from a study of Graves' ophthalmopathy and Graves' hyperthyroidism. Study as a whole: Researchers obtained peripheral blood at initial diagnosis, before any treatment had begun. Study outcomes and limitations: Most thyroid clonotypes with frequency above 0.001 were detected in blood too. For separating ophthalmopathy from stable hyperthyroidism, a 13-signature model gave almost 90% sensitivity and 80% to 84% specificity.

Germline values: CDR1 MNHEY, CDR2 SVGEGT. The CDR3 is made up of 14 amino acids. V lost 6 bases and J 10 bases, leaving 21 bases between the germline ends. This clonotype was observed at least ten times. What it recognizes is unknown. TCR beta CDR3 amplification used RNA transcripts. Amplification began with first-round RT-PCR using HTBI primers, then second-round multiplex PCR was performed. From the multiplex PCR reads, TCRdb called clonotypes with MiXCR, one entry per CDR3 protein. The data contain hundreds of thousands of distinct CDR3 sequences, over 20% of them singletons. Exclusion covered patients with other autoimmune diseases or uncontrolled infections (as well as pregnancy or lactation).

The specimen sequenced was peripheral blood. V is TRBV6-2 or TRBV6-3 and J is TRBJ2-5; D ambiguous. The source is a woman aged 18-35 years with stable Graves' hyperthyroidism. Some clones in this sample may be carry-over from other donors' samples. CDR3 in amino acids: CASSYPAGGDVQYF. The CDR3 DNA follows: TGTGCCAGCAGCTACCCCGCCGGTGGGGATGTCCAGTACTTC.